A single sample is the source of the 23 T cell receptor beta chains below, sequenced in a study of beta chain features in type 1 diabetes. Sequencing targeted expressed TCRB transcripts, as all isolated RNA had been reverse transcribed. Clones were read by immunoSEQ multiplex PCR, and TCRdb kept only the in-frame ones, dropping some. Of about 160,000 clones listed, approximately 9.1% are singletons. The sample taken for sequencing was central memory CD4+ T cells from blood. The receptors come from a woman aged 18-35 years in good health.

This clone has more than one count but fewer than ten. The chain has TRBV2 and TRBJ2-2; a weak D match, TRBD2 (5 bases). The CDR3 runs 14 residues. V lost 6 bases and J 1 base, leaving 9 bases between the germline ends. CDR1 and CDR2 from the germline V gene are SNHLY and FYNNEI. CDR3 sequence (DNA): TGTGCCAGCAGGGAAAGCGGGAACACCGGGGAGCTGTTTTTT. It encodes CASRESGNTGELFF.

The chain is built from TRBV30 and TRBJ2-5, with TRBD1 matching 9 bases. This CDR3 has 13 amino acids. V trimming: 6 bases; J trimming: 5 bases; junction bases outside the gene matches: 7. CDR1 GTSNPN and CDR2 SVGIG come from the germline V gene (reference sequence). The CDR3 DNA sequence: TGTGCCTGTTCCGGGACAGGGTGGGAGACCCAGTACTTC. Translated, it gives CACSGTGWETQYF. Together with reference TRBV30 and TRBJ2-5, the CDR3 gives the full variable domain: SQTIHQWPATLVQPVGSPLSLECTVEGTSNPNLYWYRQAAGRGLQLLFYSVGIGQISSEVPQNLSASRPQDRQFILSSKKLLLSDSGFYLCACSGTGWETQYFGPGTRLLVL.

The DNA for the CDR3 is TGTGCCAGCAGTTACCTCCTAGCGGGGGGCACAGATACGCAGTATTTT. Its protein product is CASSYLLAGGTDTQYF. The J gene is TRBJ2-3, the V gene TRBV6-6, with 10 bases aligning to TRBD2. This CDR3 contains 16 residues. V was clipped by 2 bases and J by 1 base; unmatched bases: 3. Germline-derived CDR1 and CDR2 are MNHNY and SVGAGI (reference sequence).

The rearrangement joins TRBV27 to TRBJ1-1; weak D call: TRBD1 (6 bases). The CDR3 runs 13 residues. Deletions cut 8 bases from V and 5 bases from J, with 15 bases between. The germline gives CDR1 MNHEY, CDR2 SMNVEV (reference sequence). The CDR3 coding sequence is TGTGCCAGCTGGACAGCTTCTGGGACTGAAGCTTTCTTT. Translation: CASWTASGTEAFF.

The rearrangement uses TRBV6-6 and TRBJ1-1; D is possibly TRBD1 (5 bases). The CDR3 is made up of 15 amino acids. V was shortened by 5 bases and J by 5 bases, with 18 bases between the two germline ends. The V gene's germline CDR1 is MNHNY and CDR2 SVGAGI (reference sequence). The CDR3 loop is CASSGLQAGRTEAFF. CDR3 DNA sequence: TGTGCCAGCAGTGGACTACAGGCTGGGAGGACTGAAGCTTTCTTT.

The chain uses TRBV4-3 and TRBJ2-4; 9 bases align to TRBD1. Germline V CDR1 and CDR2: LGHNA, YSLEER. This CDR3 has 16 amino acids. Unmatched junction bases numbered 6, after V lost 0 bases and J lost 6 bases. The CDR3 DNA follows: TGCGCCAGCAGCCAAGATTCCAGACAGGGGGGAAACATTCAGTACTTC. It translates to CASSQDSRQGGNIQYF.

Of note for this clone: Other DNA sequences within the sample encode an identical CDR3. The chain has TRBV19 and TRBJ2-5; perhaps TRBD1 as D (6 bases). The CDR3 totals 12 residues. The V end was cut by 3 bases, the J end by 5 bases, with 7 bases between. Germline loops: CDR1 LNHDA, CDR2 SQIVND (reference sequence). In DNA, the CDR3 is TGTGCCAGTAGTATTCAGGGGGAGACCCAGTACTTC. Translation gives CASSIQGETQYF.

This clone was observed a handful of times. CDR3: CAWTPQGARGYTF. The DNA for the CDR3 is TGTGCCTGGACGCCCCAGGGGGCGCGGGGCTACACCTTC. The V gene is TRBV30, the J gene TRBJ1-2; 8 positions match TRBD1. CDR1 GTSNPN and CDR2 SVGIG come from the germline V gene (reference sequence). Trimming removed 4 bases from V and 8 bases from J; junction bases left unmatched: 9. The CDR3 extends over 13 amino acids.

J is TRBJ2-5 and V is TRBV7-2; 10 bases align to TRBD1. The CDR3 runs 15 residues. Germline V lookup: CDR1 SGHTA, CDR2 FQGNSA. Trimming removed 5 bases from V and 5 bases from J; junction bases left unmatched: 8. The CDR3 DNA is TGTGCCAGCAGCCCGTGGACAGGGGGTGAGGAGACCCAGTACTTC. This encodes CASSPWTGGEETQYF.

As regards this clone: In the same sample, other DNA sequences code for this CDR3. This chain connects TRBV18 to TRBJ1-2; TRBD1 agrees at 7 bases. Germline loops: CDR1 KGHSH, CDR2 LQKENI. The CDR3 consists of 12 residues. V was pared by 3 bases and J by 6 bases, with 1 base of the junction left unmatched. CDR3 in DNA: TGTGCCAGCTCACCCGACAGGGATGGCTACACCTTC. It codes for CASSPDRDGYTF.

In this sample, this clone turned up a few times. V and J are TRBV6-1 and TRBJ2-7, with D perhaps matching TRBD2 (7 bases). Germline CDR1 MNHNS, CDR2 SASEGT. CDR3 size: 14 residues. Trimming left V 3 bases short and J 6 bases short, with 15 bases between. DNA for the CDR3: TGTGCCAGCAGTGACCGGGTCGGGGGGCGCGAGCAGTACTTC. Protein product: CASSDRVGGREQYF.

This chain joins TRBV2 and TRBJ2-1; 7 bases match TRBD1. Trimming took 4 bases from V and 7 from J; bases not matched to a gene: 10. This CDR3 has 15 amino acids. The germline CDR1 and CDR2 sequences are SNHLY and FYNNEI. The CDR3 DNA is TGTGCCAGCAGTGGCGACAGGGCTAAGTTGAATGAGCAGTTCTTC. Its protein product is CASSGDRAKLNEQFF. Full variable domain (missing parts from reference TRBV2 and TRBJ2-1): EPEVTQTPSHQVTQMGQEVILRCVPISNHLYFYWYRQILGQKVEFLVSFYNNEISEKSEIFDDQFSVERPDGSNFTLKIRSTKLEDSAMYFCASSGDRAKLNEQFFGPGTRLTVL.

The J gene is TRBJ1-5, the V gene TRBV29-1; no definite D call. This CDR3 has 14 amino acids. Trimming stripped 4 bases from V and 2 bases from J, with 12 bases between. Germline values: CDR1 SQVTM, CDR2 ANQGSEA. The CDR3 region has the DNA TGCAGCGTTGCCCCCGGGAATGGCAATCAGCCCCAGCATTTT. Its translation is CSVAPGNGNQPQHF.

V usage is TRBV7-9 and J usage is TRBJ1-1; D is ambiguous. V was pared by 3 bases and J by 0 bases, with 8 bases between. The CDR3 is made up of 14 amino acids. Germline loops: CDR1 SEHNR, CDR2 FQNEAQ (reference sequence). In DNA, the CDR3 is TGTGCCAGCAGCTTCGACTGGATGAACACTGAAGCTTTCTTT. It specifies CASSFDWMNTEAFF.

J is TRBJ1-1 and V is TRBV7-9; tentatively, D is TRBD1 (6 bases). The CDR3 is 14 residues long. Germline V gene lookup returns CDR1 SEHNR and CDR2 FQNEAQ (reference sequence). Trimming removed 4 bases from V and 2 bases from J, with 11 bases in between. CDR3: CASSWPTGNTEAFF. CDR3 sequence (DNA): TGTGCCAGCAGCTGGCCGACAGGTAACACTGAAGCTTTCTTT.

The chain links TRBV30 to TRBJ2-3; TRBD2 aligns across 11 bases. The CDR3 runs 16 residues. V gave up 2 bases and J gave up 3 bases; unmatched junction bases: 7. Germline V gives CDR1 GTSNPN, CDR2 SVGIG (reference sequence). CDR3 residues: CAWSRPRTSGTDTQYF. DNA for the CDR3: TGTGCCTGGAGTCGCCCCAGGACTAGCGGGACAGATACGCAGTATTTT.

This clone was seen at least ten times. Additional DNA sequences in this sample encode the identical CDR3. The chain recombines TRBV7-2 with TRBJ1-5; D might be TRBD1 (5 bases). Trimming pared 2 bases from V and 7 bases from J, leaving 9 bases between. The CDR3 loop spans 13 amino acids. CDR1 is SGHTA, CDR2 FQGNSA, per germline. This CDR3 is CASSLRGEQPQHF. CDR3 nucleotide sequence: TGTGCCAGCAGCTTACGGGGGGAACAGCCCCAGCATTTT.

This clone has a handful of counts. The gene calls are TRBV21-1 and TRBJ1-6; the DNA was not compared with TRBD1, the D call given in the table. TRBV21-1 is an annotated pseudogene. The length of the CDR3 is 14 residues. The DNA of the CDR3 is TGTGCCAGGCCTTCCGGGACACCCTCATCACCCCTCCACTTT. This gives the protein CARPSGTPSSPLHF.

This clone came up a few times. This sequence joins TRBV7-6 and TRBJ1-2, with 7 bases aligning to TRBD1. With V trimmed by 5 bases and J by 8 bases, 2 bases remained unmatched. Germline V gene sequence: CDR1 SGHVS, CDR2 FNYEAQ. This CDR3 has 11 residues. This chain's CDR3 is CASSPDRGYTF. The CDR3 nucleotides read TGTGCCAGCAGCCCGGACAGGGGCTACACCTTC.

The table lists this clone with a few counts. This chain uses TRBV7-3 with TRBJ1-1; the D gene is possibly TRBD1 (5 bases). The germline gives CDR1 SGHTA, CDR2 FQGTGA. The CDR3 is made up of 14 amino acids. The V gene lost 6 bases and the J gene lost 1 base, with 12 bases spanning the gap. DNA of the CDR3: TGTGCCAGCAGTATGGACACTGGGAACACTGAAGCTTTCTTT. As protein: CASSMDTGNTEAFF.

The CDR3 bases are TGCGCCAGCAGCTGGGGACAGGGGAACACTGAAGCTTTCTTT. Its protein product is CASSWGQGNTEAFF. The gene calls are TRBV5-1 and TRBJ1-1; 9 bases are a match to TRBD1. The J segment lost 1 base and the V segment lost 3 bases, leaving 1 base of the junction unmatched. The CDR3 runs to 14 residues. In germline, CDR1 is SGHRS, CDR2 YFSETQ.

This clone appeared a few times. The rearrangement joins TRBV19 to TRBJ1-1; TRBD1 is a possible D gene (5 bases). Trimming stripped 7 bases from V and 11 bases from J, with 20 bases between. The CDR3 runs 13 residues. Germline loops: CDR1 LNHDA, CDR2 SQIVND (reference sequence). The CDR3 here is CASMGLGGVNAFF. The DNA for the CDR3 is TGTGCCAGTATGGGACTCGGTGGGGTAAATGCTTTCTTT.

The chain employs TRBV4-1 and TRBJ2-2; maybe TRBD1 (6 bases). Looked up from germline, CDR1 is MGHRA and CDR2 is YSYEKL. This CDR3 spans 16 amino acids. The V gene lost 4 bases and the J gene lost 5 bases, with 17 bases spanning the gap. CDR3 loop: CASSRTGTRGTGELFF. CDR3 DNA: TGCGCCAGCAGCCGGACCGGGACAAGAGGGACCGGGGAGCTGTTTTTT.